The 4 T cell receptor beta chains below were found in one sample sequenced in a study of blood T cell repertoires in COVID-19. Sequencing used immunoSEQ multiplex PCR; TCRdb keeps in-frame clones, though not all of them. The table includes 270,000 or so clones, about 86% detected once. The sequencing sample was made of peripheral blood. The origin of the receptors is a woman in her twenties or thirties with COVID-19, enrolled during active disease.

The chain links TRBV7-2 to TRBJ1-1; weak D call: TRBD1 (6 bases). This CDR3 region has 14 residues. The V gene lost 1 base and the J gene lost 5 bases, with 11 bases spanning the gap. Germline V CDR1 and CDR2: SGHTA, FQGNSA. The CDR3 protein is CASSLGRTGTEAFF. In DNA, the CDR3 is TGTGCCAGCAGCTTAGGACGCACAGGGACTGAAGCTTTCTTT.

The chain joins TRBV4-1 to TRBJ1-6; perhaps TRBD1 as D (6 bases). The V and J ends lost 3 bases and 9 bases respectively, with 18 bases between them. This CDR3 has 16 amino acids. From germline, CDR1 is MGHRA and CDR2 YSYEKL. The DNA of the CDR3 is TGCGCCAGCAGCCACGAACGGACAGTCGGCGGTTCACCCCTCCACTTT. Translating it yields CASSHERTVGGSPLHF.

J is TRBJ2-1 and V is TRBV7-9; 8 bases map to TRBD2. Germline-derived CDR1 and CDR2 are SEHNR and FQNEAQ (reference sequence). V was pared by 7 bases and J by 6 bases, with 14 bases of the junction left unmatched. The CDR3 runs to 16 residues. CDR3 bases: TGTGCCAGCACCTCCACGAGGACTAGCTTACGCAATGAGCAGTTCTTC. Protein sequence: CASTSTRTSLRNEQFF.

This clone has only a few counts. V gene TRBV7-9 combines with J gene TRBJ2-3; no clear D. This CDR3 is 13 amino acids long. The germline gives CDR1 SEHNR, CDR2 FQNEAQ (reference sequence). Trimming took 0 bases from V and 8 from J, leaving 9 bases between them. CDR3: CASSLAGRGTQYF. CDR3 DNA: TGTGCCAGCAGCTTAGCGGGTAGAGGTACGCAGTATTTT.